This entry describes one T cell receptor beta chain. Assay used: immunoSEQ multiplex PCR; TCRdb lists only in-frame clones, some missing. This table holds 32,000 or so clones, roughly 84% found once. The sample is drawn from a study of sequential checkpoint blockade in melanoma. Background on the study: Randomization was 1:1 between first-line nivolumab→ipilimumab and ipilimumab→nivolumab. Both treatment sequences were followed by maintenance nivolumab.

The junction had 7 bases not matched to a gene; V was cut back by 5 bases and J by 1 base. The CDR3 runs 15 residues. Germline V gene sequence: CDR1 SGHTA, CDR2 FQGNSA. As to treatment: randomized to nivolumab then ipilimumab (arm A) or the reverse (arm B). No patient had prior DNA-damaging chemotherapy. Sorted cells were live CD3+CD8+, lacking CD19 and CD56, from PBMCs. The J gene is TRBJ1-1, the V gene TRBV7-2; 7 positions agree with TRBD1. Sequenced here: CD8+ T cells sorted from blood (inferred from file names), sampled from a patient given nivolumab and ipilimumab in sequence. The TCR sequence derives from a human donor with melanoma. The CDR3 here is CASSPHRTGNTEAFF. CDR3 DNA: TGTGCCAGCAGCCCCCATCGGACAGGGAACACTGAAGCTTTCTTT.